This is a list of T cell receptor beta chains from one sample in a study of chemoradiotherapy in HPV16-positive cancers. Assay used: immunoSEQ multiplex PCR; TCRdb lists only in-frame clones, some missing. There are about 19,000 clones in the sample; 75% to 90% occur only once, and under 4.5% lies in the top ten. The starting material was blood, obtained from a patient who underwent chemoradiotherapy. The receptors originated from a human donor with HPV-associated anogenital cancer. The CDR3 runs from the conserved cysteine through the conserved F or W.

>TRBV2
CASSWDSTDTQYF
>TRBV4-3
CASSQVHGNRGYTF
>TRBV25-1
CASSEGRVWGPPEAFF
>TRBV27
CASRKDTPGEKLFF
>TRBV14
CASSQGPTPQPQHF
>TRBV5-6
CASSFERFKNSPLHF
>TRBV7-3
CASSSDGTGTYGYTF
>TRBV6-1
CASSEPQGRNSPLHF
>TRBV11-2
CASSSLRGIRNTEAFF
>TRBV5-1
CASSIGTGYGYTF
>TRBV15
CATSRDRLAGYTGELFF
>TRBV5-1
CASSLAFDRNTEAFF
>TRBV6-5
CASSSGGNTEAFF
>TRBV19
CASSIGNTEAFF
>TRBV27
CASSLSRELIEALSGNTIYF
>TRBV11-2
CASRRENEKLFF
>TRBV15
CATSGTSGGPTDTQYF
>TRBV7-9
CASSSGFGKAFF
>TRBV18
CASTGGSNQPQHF
>TRBV6-5
CASSTDREVGYTF
>TRBV27
CASSFEQTYNEQFF
>TRBV19
CASRGLAGYNEQFF
>TRBV13
CASTNGQDSYEQYF
>TRBV6-5
CASRRGATEAFF
>TRBV7-8
CASSPRALLSYEQYF
>TRBV5-6
CASSTLPGGSRETQYF
>TRBV6-1
CASSEVRGWGYGYTF
>TRBV11-1
CASSLRQPDRGSYEQYF
>TRBV6-6
CAGAGQGVFGGYTF
>TRBV18
CASSPRQGAVGNYGYTF
>TRBV5-6
CASSSRDRGGEKLFF
>TRBV6-4
CASSDSGGGGMETQYF
>TRBV6-5
CASSYEGSSYNEQFF
>TRBV6-6
CASSYSSSNQPQHF
>TRBV5-1
CASSLSWGSTDTQYF
>TRBV6-5
CAGRQDRPYEQYF
>TRBV18
CASSSTQAPARDTIYF
>TRBV7-3
CASSATGRSSYNSPLHF
>TRBV29-1
CSVPLFRGADTGELFF
>TRBV18
CASSARQGREAFF
>TRBV4-3
CASSQMTRGSPLHF
>TRBV5-4
CASSELRGSDEQFF
>TRBV11-2
CASSLLTGGVSYNEQFF
>TRBV5-4
CASSSQGVSEAFF
>TRBV6-1
CASSEPGTGTPNTGELFF
>TRBV9
CASSENPSKGAPSAGELFF
>TRBV19
CASSHLLNREAEAFF
>TRBV11-2
CASSLAGGGTSYF
>TRBV6-5
CASTRGGDEQFF
>TRBV5-1
CASSLGPTNEKLFF
>TRBV27
CASSPGTAPYEQYF
>TRBV2
CASTRGGWEGYTF